This T cell receptor beta chain was documented in a study of shared clonotypes between healthy human individuals. Study processing details: ImmunoSEQ sequences covered only the junction and lacked quality scores; filtering therefore differed. TCRdb's table, derived via immunoSEQ multiplex PCR, lists solely in-frame clones and lacks some. V and J calls and clone size are given by that table; D and trimming were obtained from the DNA. Of some 500,000 clones listed, approximately 80% are singletons. Approximately 90 million PBMCs were counted before genomic DNA extraction. V shed 5 bases and J shed 2 bases, with 13 bases lying between them. CDR1 MNHNS and CDR2 SASEGT come from the germline V gene. The CDR3 contains 15 residues.

This sequence originates from a woman aged 40-49 years in good health. Some clones in this sample may be carry-over from other donors' samples. The source material was PBMCs. The V gene is TRBV6-1, the J gene TRBJ1-5; perhaps TRBD1 as D (5 bases). For the CDR3, the DNA is TGTGCCAGCAGTAAGGGACCGGTGGGCAATCAGCCCCAGCATTTT. The encoded protein is CASSKGPVGNQPQHF.